This TCR beta chain was sequenced in a study of T cells expressing NK-cell markers. Overall study: Researchers got TCR beta repertoires out of sorted CD3+CD56+NKG2C+, CD3+CD56+NKG2C- and CD3+CD56-NKG2C+ T cells.

The TCR beta cDNA came from 5'RACE template switching with UMIs. TCRdb processed the 5' RACE reads again and assigns one entry to each CDR3 protein, with no DNA. The table lists 550,000 or so distinct CDR3 sequences. Germline CDR1 SGHRS, CDR2 YFSETQ. This CDR3 spans 15 amino acids. Remarks on this clonotype: What it recognizes is unknown.

Overall study findings and caveats: Dominant NKG2C+ clonotypes in about six donors made up roughly 1.0-7.5% of CD8+ T cells. For four donors, these clonotypes were likewise the leading ones in the CD3+CD56-NKG2C+ fraction.

The sample consisted of blood T cells: a sorted CD56 or NKG2C T cell subset, CD4+ or CD8+ T cells, or bulk PBMC T cells (not recorded which). This sequence originates from a man aged 18 to 29 in good health. The V and J genes are TRBV5-1 and TRBJ1-1. This CDR3 is CASSPLLREGPEAFF.